This T cell receptor beta chain is drawn from a study of cytomegalovirus exposure and HLA in healthy donors. Study details: Around four fifths of some 390 genotyped donors fell in the Caucasian-associated ancestry cluster.

All the people who gave samples were healthy bone marrow donors. Of note for this clone: Its target is not known.

The CDR3 consists of 15 residues. The V end lost 0 bases, the J end lost 0 bases, and 6 bases lay between the germline ends. The germline gives CDR1 SGDLS, CDR2 YYNGEE. The PCR contained 60 Vbeta and 13 Jbeta primers. Sequencing was performed with immunoSEQ multiplex PCR; in TCRdb, only in-frame clones are kept and a portion is missing. The sample records around 80,000 clones, 70% to 85% being singletons. Study-wide results and limits: A later analysis revealed that TCR association rates differed between HLA loci, peaking at DRB1 and bottoming out at HLA-C. Analyses of presence and absence presupposed an approximately uniform sequencing depth across donors.

This clonotype was sampled from a man between 35 and 55 years old in good health and CMV-seropositive. The source material was PBMCs. The chain is built from TRBV9 and TRBJ1-4, with no clear D. The CDR3 spells CASSVGETTNEKLFF. The CDR3 DNA sequence: TGTGCCAGCAGCGTAGGGGAGACAACTAATGAAAAACTGTTTTTT.